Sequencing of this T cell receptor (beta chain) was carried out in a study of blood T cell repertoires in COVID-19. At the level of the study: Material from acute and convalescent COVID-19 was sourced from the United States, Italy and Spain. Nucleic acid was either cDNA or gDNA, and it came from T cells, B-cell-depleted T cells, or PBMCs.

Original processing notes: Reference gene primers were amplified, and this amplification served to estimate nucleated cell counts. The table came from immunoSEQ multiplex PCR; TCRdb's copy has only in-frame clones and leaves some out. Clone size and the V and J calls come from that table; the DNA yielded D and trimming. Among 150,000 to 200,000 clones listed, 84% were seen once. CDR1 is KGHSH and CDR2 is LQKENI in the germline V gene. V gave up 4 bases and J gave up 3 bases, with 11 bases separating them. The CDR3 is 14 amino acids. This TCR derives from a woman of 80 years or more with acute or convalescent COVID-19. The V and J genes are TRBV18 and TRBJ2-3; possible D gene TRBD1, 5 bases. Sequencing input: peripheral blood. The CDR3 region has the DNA TGTGCCAGCTCACAAGGAAGGGGTACAGATACGCAGTATTTT. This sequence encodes CASSQGRGTDTQYF.